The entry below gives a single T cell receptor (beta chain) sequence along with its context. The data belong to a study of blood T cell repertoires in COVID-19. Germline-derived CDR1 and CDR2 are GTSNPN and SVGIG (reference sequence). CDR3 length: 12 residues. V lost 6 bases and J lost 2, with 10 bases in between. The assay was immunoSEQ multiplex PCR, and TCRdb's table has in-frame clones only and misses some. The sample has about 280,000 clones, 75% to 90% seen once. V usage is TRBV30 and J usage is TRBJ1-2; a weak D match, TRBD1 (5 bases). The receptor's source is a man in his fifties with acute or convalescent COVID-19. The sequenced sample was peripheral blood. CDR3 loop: CACWGGNYGYTF. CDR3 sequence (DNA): TGTGCCTGCTGGGGGGGGAACTATGGCTACACCTTC.